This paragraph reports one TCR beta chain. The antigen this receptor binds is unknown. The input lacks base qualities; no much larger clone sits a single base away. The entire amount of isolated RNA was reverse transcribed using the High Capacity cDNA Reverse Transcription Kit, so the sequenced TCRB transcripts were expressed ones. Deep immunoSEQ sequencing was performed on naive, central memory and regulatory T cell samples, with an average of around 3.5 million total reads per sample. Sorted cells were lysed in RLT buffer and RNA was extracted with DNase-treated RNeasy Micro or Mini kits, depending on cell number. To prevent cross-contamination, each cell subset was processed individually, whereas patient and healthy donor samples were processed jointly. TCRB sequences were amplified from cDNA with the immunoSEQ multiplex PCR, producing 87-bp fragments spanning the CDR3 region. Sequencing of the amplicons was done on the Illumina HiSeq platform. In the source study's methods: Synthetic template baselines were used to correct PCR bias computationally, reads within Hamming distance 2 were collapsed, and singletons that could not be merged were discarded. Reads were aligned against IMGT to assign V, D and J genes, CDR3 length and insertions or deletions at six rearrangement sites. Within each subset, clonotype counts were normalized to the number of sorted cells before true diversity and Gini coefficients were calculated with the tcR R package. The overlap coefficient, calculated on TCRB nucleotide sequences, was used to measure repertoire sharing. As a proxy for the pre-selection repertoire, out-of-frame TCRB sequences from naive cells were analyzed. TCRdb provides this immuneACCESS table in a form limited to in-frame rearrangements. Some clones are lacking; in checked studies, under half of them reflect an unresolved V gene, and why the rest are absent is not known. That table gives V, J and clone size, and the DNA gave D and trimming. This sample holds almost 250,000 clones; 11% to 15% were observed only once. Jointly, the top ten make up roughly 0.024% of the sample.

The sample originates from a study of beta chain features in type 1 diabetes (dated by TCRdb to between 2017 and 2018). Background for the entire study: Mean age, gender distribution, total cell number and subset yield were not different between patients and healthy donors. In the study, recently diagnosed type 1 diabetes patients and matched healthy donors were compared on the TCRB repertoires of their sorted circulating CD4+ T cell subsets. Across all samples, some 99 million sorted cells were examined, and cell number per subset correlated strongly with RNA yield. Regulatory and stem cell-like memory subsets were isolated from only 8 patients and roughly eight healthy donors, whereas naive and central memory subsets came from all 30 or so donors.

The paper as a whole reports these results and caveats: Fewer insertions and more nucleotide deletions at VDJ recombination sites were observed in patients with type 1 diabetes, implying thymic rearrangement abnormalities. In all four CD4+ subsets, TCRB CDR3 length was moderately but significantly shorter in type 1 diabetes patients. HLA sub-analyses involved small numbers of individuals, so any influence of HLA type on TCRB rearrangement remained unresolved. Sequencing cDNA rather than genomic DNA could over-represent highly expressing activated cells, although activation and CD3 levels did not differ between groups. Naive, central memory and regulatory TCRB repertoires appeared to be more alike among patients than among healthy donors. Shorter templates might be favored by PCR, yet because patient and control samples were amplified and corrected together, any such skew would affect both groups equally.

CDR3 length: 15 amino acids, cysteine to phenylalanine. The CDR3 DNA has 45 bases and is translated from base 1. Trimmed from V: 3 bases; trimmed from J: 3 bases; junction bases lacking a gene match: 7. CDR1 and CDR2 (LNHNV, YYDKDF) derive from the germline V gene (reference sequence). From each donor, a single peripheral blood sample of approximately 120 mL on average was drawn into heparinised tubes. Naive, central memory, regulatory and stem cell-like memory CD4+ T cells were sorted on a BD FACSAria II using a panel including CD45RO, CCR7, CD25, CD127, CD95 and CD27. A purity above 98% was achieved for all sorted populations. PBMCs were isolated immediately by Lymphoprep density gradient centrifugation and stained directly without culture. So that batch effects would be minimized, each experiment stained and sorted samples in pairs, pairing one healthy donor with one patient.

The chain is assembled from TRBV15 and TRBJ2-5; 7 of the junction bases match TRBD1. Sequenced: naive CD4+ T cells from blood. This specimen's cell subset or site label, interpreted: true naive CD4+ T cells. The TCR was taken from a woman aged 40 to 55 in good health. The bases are TGTGCCACCAGCAGGGCTGGACAGGCCGAAGAGACCCAGTACTTC. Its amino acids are CATSRAGQAEETQYF. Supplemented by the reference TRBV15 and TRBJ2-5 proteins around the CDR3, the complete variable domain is DAMVIQNPRYQVTQFGKPVTLSCSQTLNHNVMYWYQQKSSQAPKLLFHYYDKDFNNEADTPDNFQSRRPNTSFCFLDIRSPGLGDTAMYLCATSRAGQAEETQYFGPGTRLLVL.